This entry lists 8 T cell receptor beta chains sequenced from one sample in a study of shared clonotypes between healthy human individuals. Data came from immunoSEQ multiplex PCR; TCRdb stores just in-frame clones and leaves some out. The sample lists some 1 million clones, approximately 70% seen once, with approximately 1.5% in the top ten. Sequencing was carried out using memory CD4+ T cells sorted from blood. Subset meaning: CD45RA-negative fraction. These TCRs come from a man younger than 30 in good health.

This clone was detected once. The chain carries TRBV18 and TRBJ2-1; 9 positions match TRBD1. V lost 6 bases, J lost 7 bases, and 10 bases stayed unmatched. The CDR3 runs 15 residues. Per germline, CDR1 KGHSH and CDR2 LQKENI. The CDR3 loop is CASSLQGQGGNEQFF. Written as DNA, the CDR3 is TGTGCCAGCTCTCTCCAGGGACAGGGAGGGAATGAGCAGTTCTTC. Based on the CDR3 plus reference TRBV18 and TRBJ2-1, the full variable domain is NAGVMQNPRHLVRRRGQEARLRCSPMKGHSHVYWYRQLPEEGLKFMVYLQKENIIDESGMPKERFSAEFPKEGPSILRIQQVVRGDSAAYFCASSLQGQGGNEQFFGPGTRLTVL.

The chain links TRBV5-1 to TRBJ2-5; 7 bases are shared with TRBD2. The CDR3 contains 14 residues. Trimming cost V 4 bases and J 3 bases; bases outside gene matches: 6. The germline V gene encodes CDR1 SGHRS and CDR2 YFSETQ. This CDR3 is CASSRASGKETQYF. The CDR3 nucleotides read TGCGCCAGCAGCCGGGCTAGCGGTAAAGAGACCCAGTACTTC. The full variable domain, with the rest looked up from reference TRBV5-1 and TRBJ2-5, is KAGVTQTPRYLIKTRGQQVTLSCSPISGHRSVSWYQQTPGQGLQFLFEYFSETQRNKGNFPGRFSGRQFSNSRSEMNVSTLELGDSALYLCASSRASGKETQYFGPGTRLLVL.

In its sample, this clone was seen once. The chain couples TRBV6-1 to TRBJ2-5; a weak D match, TRBD2 (5 bases). V lost 1 base and J lost 5, with 17 bases in between. CDR3 length equals 16 residues. Per germline, CDR1 MNHNS and CDR2 SASEGT. In DNA, the CDR3 is TGTGCCAGCAGTGAAGAGGGAAGTACTAGTTGGGAGACCCAGTACTTC. It is translated as CASSEEGSTSWETQYF.

This clone came up a few times. The chain combines TRBV9 with TRBJ1-1; TRBD1 is a possible D gene (6 bases). Trimming left V 0 bases short and J 4 bases short, with 13 bases between. From germline, CDR1 is SGDLS and CDR2 YYNGEE. CDR3 size: 15 residues. The CDR3 protein is CASSVGAGDATEAFF. CDR3 sequence (DNA): TGTGCCAGCAGCGTAGGGGCAGGGGATGCCACTGAAGCTTTCTTT.

The chain joins TRBV5-1 to TRBJ2-1; weak D call: TRBD2 (6 bases). Germline assignment: CDR1 SGHRS and CDR2 YFSETQ. Trimming left V 4 bases short and J 4 bases short, with 18 bases between. The CDR3 is 16 amino acids. The chain's CDR3 is CASSPPPGASYNEQFF. CDR3 nucleotide sequence: TGCGCCAGCAGCCCCCCCCCGGGAGCCTCGTACAATGAGCAGTTCTTC.

In this sample, this clone turned up a few times. The chain is built from TRBV10-3 and TRBJ2-7; the match to TRBD2 covers 14 bases. The V segment lost 0 bases and the J segment 8 bases; nucleotides outside the gene matches: 6. Germline V gives CDR1 ENHRY, CDR2 SYGVKD. The CDR3 is 16 residues long. Here the CDR3 DNA reads TGTGCCATCAGTGAGTCGACGGGGACTAGCGGGGGTAAGCAGTACTTC. It is translated as CAISESTGTSGGKQYF.

The V call is TRBV10-3, the J call TRBJ2-7; tentative D call: TRBD2 (7 bases). Germline V gene lookup returns CDR1 ENHRY and CDR2 SYGVKD. The length of the CDR3 is 14 residues. The V gene lost 1 base and the J gene lost 6 bases, with 13 bases spanning the gap. DNA for the CDR3: TGTGCCATCAGTGAGTTGGCGGGGGCGCGCGAGCAGTACTTC. Translation: CAISELAGAREQYF.

Here the CDR3 DNA reads TGTGCCAGCAGTTCTTGGACTAGCGGGGGGGCCGGGCAGTTCTTC. It encodes CASSSWTSGGAGQFF. This sequence joins TRBV2 and TRBJ2-1; 15 nucleotides match TRBD2. The V gene's germline CDR1 is SNHLY and CDR2 FYNNEI. The CDR3 length is 15 residues. The ends lost 5 bases at V and 12 bases at J; junction bases unmatched: 8. The whole variable domain, remainder taken from reference TRBV2 and TRBJ2-1, is EPEVTQTPSHQVTQMGQEVILRCVPISNHLYFYWYRQILGQKVEFLVSFYNNEISEKSEIFDDQFSVERPDGSNFTLKIRSTKLEDSAMYFCASSSWTSGGAGQFFGPGTRLTVL.